These 25 T cell receptor beta chains were sequenced from one sample in a study of Graves' ophthalmopathy and Graves' hyperthyroidism (dated by TCRdb to the late 2010s). The instrument given in TCRdb is Illumina HiSeq 2000. TCR beta CDR3 regions were amplified from RNA transcripts for repertoire sequencing. The first round of RT-PCR was done with HTBI primers and the Qiagen OneStep RT-PCR kit, and was followed by a second round of multiplex PCR, then size selection and purification. The public sequencing data were trimmed at Q25 with fastp and processed into clonotypes with MiXCR by TCRdb, which kept only in-frame beta chains. Rows matching on CDR3 protein sequence are summarized as one entry with the most common DNA and genes. Present in this sample are about half a million distinct CDR3 sequences, around an eighth of which were seen just once. The ten largest clones take up around 9.8% of the sample.

The sample consisted of blood. The receptors were gathered from a woman aged 25 to 39 with Graves' ophthalmopathy. Donor details come from another sample of the same person, matched by shared clones.

This clonotype was observed a handful of times. V is TRBV13 and J is TRBJ2-3; the D is unclear. Trimming removed 2 bases at V and 1 base at J, with 4 bases between. The germline V gene has CDR1 PRHDT and CDR2 FYEKMQ (reference sequence). The CDR3 extends over 13 amino acids. The CDR3 nucleotides are TGTGCCAGCAGCTTACGGGGCACAGATACGCAGTATTTT. This codes for CASSLRGTDTQYF.

This clonotype came up many times. The chain links TRBV2 to TRBJ1-3, with D possibly being TRBD1 (5 bases). Per germline, CDR1 SNHLY and CDR2 FYNNEI. CDR3 length: 16 residues. V lost 2 bases to trimming and J lost 0 bases, with 11 bases between them. This CDR3 is CASSEQGLSSGNTIYF. CDR3 in DNA: TGTGCCAGCAGTGAACAGGGACTGAGCTCTGGAAACACCATATATTTT.

Points on this clonotype: This clone may be a read error of a much larger clone one base away. This chain links TRBV6-1 with TRBJ2-6, with D uncertain. Germline V gene lookup returns CDR1 MNHNS and CDR2 SASEGT. This CDR3 contains 14 residues. V lost 1 base to trimming and J lost 4 bases, with 5 bases between them. The CDR3 DNA follows: TGTGCCAGCAGTGAAGTTATAGGGGCCAACGTCCTGACTTTC. It specifies CASSEVIGANVLTF.

Many counts were recorded for this clonotype. The V gene is TRBV2, the J gene TRBJ1-1; D gene unclear. The CDR3 loop spans 13 amino acids. The V gene's germline CDR1 is SNHLY and CDR2 FYNNEI. V was clipped by 10 bases and J by 4 bases, with 16 bases between them. CDR3 sequence reads: CAIVLPSFTEAFF. Written as DNA, the CDR3 is TGTGCCATAGTACTGCCCAGCTTCACTGAAGCTTTCTTT.

This clonotype was seen many times. The chain combines TRBV12-3 or TRBV12-4 with TRBJ1-2; D uncertain. The ends were cut back, 1 base at V and 4 bases at J, with 10 bases in the middle. The CDR3 has 14 residues. The CDR3 here is CASSLGATTYGYTF. For the CDR3, the DNA is TGTGCCAGCAGTTTAGGAGCCACTACCTATGGCTACACCTTC.

This clonotype was detected many times. The chain joins TRBV4-1 to TRBJ2-5; 9 bases map to TRBD2. The CDR3 is 18 residues long. V shed 1 base, J shed 5 bases, and the junction held 14 bases outside the gene matches. CDR1 is MGHRA and CDR2 is YSYEKL in the germline V gene. The CDR3 DNA sequence: TGCGCCAGCAGCCAAGGTGTGGCCAGCGGGAGGAGGCGGGAGACCCAGTACTTC. Translation gives CASSQGVASGRRRETQYF.

This clonotype has ten or more counts. The V call is TRBV5-1, the J call TRBJ1-1; D might be TRBD1 (5 bases). Germline loops: CDR1 SGHRS, CDR2 YFSETQ. The CDR3 spans 13 residues. Trimming pared 2 bases from V and 2 bases from J, leaving 7 bases between. CDR3 residues: CASSFDSNTEAFF. CDR3 DNA sequence: TGCGCCAGCAGCTTCGACAGTAACACTGAAGCTTTCTTT.

The chain recombines TRBV12-3 or TRBV12-4 with TRBJ1-1; D gene unclear. The CDR3 sequence is 14 residues long. Trimming stripped 5 bases from V and 1 base from J, with 11 bases between. The CDR3 spells CASSHPAANTEAFF. In DNA, the CDR3 is TGTGCCAGCAGTCATCCCGCGGCGAACACTGAAGCTTTCTTT.

This clonotype was counted a few times. This could be a read error, since a much larger clone is one nucleotide away. The chain has TRBV6-5 and TRBJ1-2; D might be TRBD1 (6 bases). V was clipped by 2 bases and J by 3 bases, with 13 bases between them. The CDR3 spans 15 residues. CDR1 and CDR2 (germline): MNHEY, SVGAGI. CDR3 coding DNA: TGTGCCAGCAGTTACGACAGGCCCAGCGACTATGGCTACACCTTC. It is translated as CASSYDRPSDYGYTF.

This clonotype came up many times. The chain has TRBV4-2 and TRBJ2-5; D might be TRBD2 (6 bases). The germline CDR1 and CDR2 sequences are LGHNA and YNFKEQ. This CDR3 contains 18 residues. The V and J ends lost 10 bases and 0 bases respectively, with 27 bases between them. CDR3 nucleotides: TGTGCCACCCGAGCACAGCAGCTTGTGGGGGGTCACCAAGAGACCCAGTACTTC. This encodes CATRAQQLVGGHQETQYF.

The rearrangement uses TRBV5-1 and TRBJ2-2, with D possibly matching TRBD1 (6 bases). The ends were cut back, 2 bases at V and 1 base at J, with 9 bases in the middle. The CDR3 length is 15 residues. CDR1 SGHRS and CDR2 YFSETQ come from the germline V gene. CDR3: CASSFVQGNTGELFF. CDR3 sequence (DNA): TGCGCCAGCAGCTTCGTACAGGGGAACACCGGGGAGCTGTTTTTT.

This clonotype was detected many times. The V and J genes are TRBV20-1 and TRBJ1-5, with D tentatively TRBD1 (5 bases). The ends were cut back, 3 bases at V and 4 bases at J, with 16 bases in the middle. The germline V gene has CDR1 DFQATT and CDR2 SNEGSKA (reference sequence). The CDR3 covers 15 residues. CDR3: CSASLTAGRNQPQHF. DNA of the CDR3: TGCAGTGCTAGTTTGACAGCAGGGAGGAATCAGCCCCAGCATTTT.

Remarks on this clonotype: One junction end does not reproduce the germline sequence, and a read error may be involved. The rearrangement joins TRBV24-1 to TRBJ2-2, with 12 bases lining up with TRBD2. The germline gives CDR1 KGHDR, CDR2 SFDVKD. The CDR3 loop spans 17 amino acids. CDR3 sequence: CATSDTRLAGDTGELLF. The CDR3 region has the DNA TGTGCCACCAGTGATACCCGACTAGCGGGGGACACCGGGGAGCTGCTTTTT.

As to this clonotype: A read error may produce the germline difference seen at one junction end. CDR3: CASSNPWDIKYF. The CDR3 region has the DNA TGTGCCAGCAGTAATCCTTGGGACATTAAGTACTTC. V usage is TRBV6-1 and J usage is TRBJ2-4; a possible D gene is TRBD1 (6 bases). This CDR3 contains 12 residues. Per germline, CDR1 MNHNS and CDR2 SASEGT.

The genes are TRBV2 and TRBJ2-7; 11 bases agree with TRBD1. Germline lookup yields CDR1 SNHLY and CDR2 FYNNEI. V gave up 3 bases and J gave up 2 bases; unmatched junction bases: 3. CDR3 length equals 15 residues. CDR3 nucleotide sequence: TGTGCCAGCAGTGAGGAGGGACAGGGGGCCTACGAGCAGTACTTC. It yields the protein CASSEEGQGAYEQYF.

This chain links TRBV2 with TRBJ2-5; 8 bases agree with TRBD2. CDR1 and CDR2 from the germline V gene are SNHLY and FYNNEI. The CDR3 spans 15 residues. The junction had 6 bases not matched to a gene; V was cut back by 1 base and J by 5 bases. CDR3: CASSEGASGSETQYF. CDR3 DNA: TGTGCCAGCAGTGAAGGCGCTAGCGGGTCCGAGACCCAGTACTTC.

Many counts were recorded for this clonotype. The rearrangement links TRBV6-5 to TRBJ2-2; unclear D gene. The CDR3 spans 14 residues. In germline, CDR1 is MNHEY, CDR2 SVGAGI. V was trimmed by 2 bases and J by 6 bases, leaving 10 bases between them. For the CDR3, the DNA is TGTGCCAGCAGTTACCCGGCCGAACCCGGGGAGCTGTTTTTT. This encodes CASSYPAEPGELFF.

The V gene is TRBV19, the J gene TRBJ1-1; D unresolved. Looked up from germline, CDR1 is LNHDA and CDR2 is SQIVND (reference sequence). V was shortened by 7 bases and J by 0 bases, with 12 bases between the two germline ends. The CDR3 length is 14 residues. The CDR3 reads CASKLGSMNTEAFF. The DNA for the CDR3 is TGTGCCAGTAAACTGGGCTCCATGAACACTGAAGCTTTCTTT.

This clonotype was observed at least ten times. The chain couples TRBV6-5 to TRBJ1-2; D is unclear. This CDR3 comprises 12 residues. Trimming left V 7 bases short and J 1 base short, with 7 bases between. The germline CDR1 and CDR2 sequences are MNHEY and SVGAGI. CDR3 in DNA: TGTGCCAGCATATCGGATAACTATGGCTACACCTTC. It encodes CASISDNYGYTF.

This chain links TRBV19 with TRBJ1-1; D unresolved. The CDR3 loop spans 16 amino acids. V was clipped by 1 base and J by 3 bases, with 15 bases between them. Germline V gene sequence: CDR1 LNHDA, CDR2 SQIVND (reference sequence). The CDR3 is CASSIVVQSVDTEAFF. The CDR3 nucleotides read TGTGCCAGTAGTATAGTGGTCCAGTCGGTCGACACTGAAGCTTTCTTT.

This clonotype was found many times. The chain joins TRBV6-5 to TRBJ1-2; D is unresolved. V lost 2 bases to trimming and J lost 7 bases, with 14 bases between them. There are 14 residues in the CDR3. Germline CDR1 and CDR2: MNHEY and SVGAGI. The CDR3 DNA reads as TGTGCCAGCAGTTACCCCAGGAGGGCAGCTGGCTACACCTTC. Amino acids: CASSYPRRAAGYTF.

Ten or more counts support this clonotype. The genes are TRBV5-1 and TRBJ2-7; TRBD1 aligns across 7 bases. The V segment lost 1 base and the J segment 3 bases; nucleotides outside the gene matches: 1. This CDR3 has 13 residues. From germline, CDR1 is SGHRS and CDR2 YFSETQ. This chain's CDR3 is CASSLTGDYEQYF. DNA for the CDR3: TGCGCCAGCAGCTTGACAGGGGACTACGAGCAGTACTTC.

This clonotype was counted many times. The chain combines TRBV20-1 with TRBJ2-7; 7 bases are shared with TRBD1. CDR1 is DFQATT and CDR2 is SNEGSKA in the germline V gene (reference sequence). The CDR3 has 14 amino acids. The V and J ends lost 3 bases and 5 bases, in that order; junction bases with no gene match: 10. In DNA form, the CDR3 reads TGCAGTGCTAGGGAACAGGGGAGACTCGACGAGCAGTACTTC. This translates into CSAREQGRLDEQYF.

This clonotype was counted a few times. This rearrangement joins TRBV19 to TRBJ2-5; D is ambiguous. Germline V gene sequence: CDR1 LNHDA, CDR2 SQIVND (reference sequence). The CDR3 runs 14 residues. Trimming left V 5 bases short and J 5 bases short, with 15 bases between. CDR3 DNA: TGTGCCAGTAGTGGGTCGAGATTTGGGGAGACCCAGTACTTC. The encoded protein is CASSGSRFGETQYF.

The chain couples TRBV6-1 to TRBJ2-3; D possibly matches TRBD1 or TRBD2 (6 bases each). Per the germline V gene, CDR1 is MNHNS and CDR2 is SASEGT. The V end lost 0 bases, the J end lost 6 bases, and 13 bases lay between the germline ends. The length of the CDR3 is 15 residues. The CDR3 DNA reads as TGTGCCAGCAGTGAAGCAGGCGGGGACACTGATACGCAGTATTTT. It specifies CASSEAGGDTDTQYF.